This T cell receptor beta chain was sequenced for a study of regulatory T cells in long-lasting Graves disease. With iRepertoire HTBI primers and Arm-PCR of CDR3 regions, TCR beta libraries were built. TCRdb reprocessed the multiplex PCR reads with MiXCR, giving one entry per CDR3 protein. Counted here are 350,000 to 500,000 distinct CDR3 sequences, about a sixth occurring once; the ten biggest clones make up over 8.5%. The CDR3 is 15 amino acids. Germline trimming cut 5 bases from V and 2 bases from J; bases unmatched to any gene: 4. In germline, CDR1 is SGHAT, CDR2 FQNNGV. This clonotype was seen repeatedly, ten times or more. Time point: newly diagnosed GD, antithyroid drugs for less than 3 months. With RNA extracted from PBMCs as input, the TCR library was made. These sequences were also reported in another study, on T cells in Graves' hyperthyroidism and ophthalmopathy. From that second work: Blood also held most thyroid clonotypes expanded beyond 0.001.

The clonotype originates from a woman under 40 with Graves disease. This material consisted of peripheral blood mononuclear cells (PBMCs), taken at new diagnosis, from a patient treated with antithyroid drugs. This chain joins TRBV11-2 and TRBJ2-1, with 9 nucleotides matching TRBD1. The DNA of the CDR3 is TGTGCCAGCAGCCCTGGACAGGGGCCCTACAATGAGCAGTTCTTC. Amino acids: CASSPGQGPYNEQFF.